This TCR beta chain emerged from a study of OX40 agonist ivuxolimab in advanced cancers. In the study overall: Ivuxolimab was a fully human IgG2 agonistic monoclonal antibody targeting the costimulatory receptor OX40 (CD134). In the dose-escalation cohort, roughly 80% of patients were male, and the mean age was approximately 60 years, with a range of 23 to 79. Prior anti-PD-1, anti-PD-L1 or anti-CTLA-4 therapy was permitted, and about two fifths of dose-escalation patients had received checkpoint inhibitors. Partial responses were achieved by three dose-escalation patients, of whom one had hepatocellular carcinoma and two had cutaneous melanoma. Of the approximately 50 dose-escalation patients, hepatocellular carcinoma was present in roughly 19, melanoma in approximately 15, renal cell carcinoma in 9 and head and neck cancer in 9. Intravenous ivuxolimab was administered to patients every 2 weeks at six dose levels: 0.01, 0.1, 0.3, 1.5, 3 and 10 mg/kg. The point of sequencing TCRbeta in the periphery was to test whether ivuxolimab changed TCR sequence diversity and drove clonal T-cell expansion. The paper describes the monotherapy dose-escalation part (N ≈ 49 patients) of the phase I trial of ivuxolimab.

Broad study findings and their caveats: After ivuxolimab, CD8+ T cells had more expanded clones than CD4+ T cells on average. Partial responders in the 0.1-3.0 mg/kg groups had among the lowest normalized peripheral clonal expansion, especially among CD8+ T cells. At doses of 0.1 to 3.0 mg/kg, clonal expansion of both CD4+ and CD8+ T cells in blood was seen between baseline and week 6. Low levels of normalized T-cell clonal expansion were also seen in some patients who did not respond. Antigen specificity was not determined for the clonally expanded peripheral T cells.

The CDR3, cysteine through phenylalanine, is 12 amino acids long. Only the CDR3 part of the read is kept: 36 bases, read in frame from the first base. V has 5 bases trimmed and J has 10 bases trimmed; junction bases matching no gene number 4. The germline V gene supplies CDR1 ENHRY and CDR2 SYGVKD. Details on this clone: No antigen is known for it. Per-base quality was not reported, and no clone a single base away is much larger than it.

Genomic DNA was isolated from the sorted cells so that the TCRbeta CDR3 region could be sequenced. The immunoSEQ Assay was used for sequencing of TCRbeta CDR3 regions. The table was pulled from immuneACCESS by TCRdb, which kept in-frame rearrangements only. Such tables lose some clones; where checked, under half of the loss comes from unresolved V genes, and the rest has no known cause. Present in this sample are roughly 80,000 clones, about 81% of which were seen just once. In total, the top ten clones hold roughly 1.7% of the sample. Patients with a history of autoimmune disease or receiving systemic immunosuppression were excluded from the trial. Peripheral blood for TCR sequencing was collected from all dose cohorts at baseline, on cycle 4 day 1, and on cycle 7 day 1. The samples were taken from a phase I, first-in-human, multicenter, open-label dose-escalation trial of ivuxolimab. The trial enrolled adults with locally advanced or metastatic head and neck squamous cell, hepatocellular, melanoma or renal cell carcinoma. Before TCR sequencing, CD4+ T cells and CD8+ T cells were sorted from peripheral blood as separate populations.

The specimen was CD4+ or CD8+ T cells sorted from blood, collected in a trial of the OX40 agonist ivuxolimab. The source of this sequence is an adult with an advanced solid tumor such as melanoma, head and neck, liver or kidney cancer. This receptor chain uses TRBV10-3 and TRBJ2-1, and TRBD2 aligns with 8 junction nucleotides. This receptor carries the CDR3 CAISLSGREQFF. The nucleotide sequence reads as follows: TGTGCCATCAGTCTGAGCGGGAGAGAGCAGTTCTTC.